This entry lists 20 T cell receptor beta chains sequenced from one sample in a study of cytomegalovirus exposure and HLA in healthy donors. This table comes from immunoSEQ multiplex PCR, and its TCRdb copy is limited to in-frame clones, with some not included. The sample contains about 160,000 clones, roughly 91% of which appear only once. Sequenced sample: PBMCs. These receptors were collected from a man aged 18 to 29 in good health and CMV-seronegative.

This rearrangement joins TRBV11-3 to TRBJ2-1; 10 bases agree with TRBD2. The CDR3 consists of 15 residues. CDR1 and CDR2 (germline): SGHNT, YENEEA. With V trimmed by 3 bases and J by 4 bases, 3 bases remained unmatched. CDR3 in DNA: TGTGCCAGCAGCTTTGCTAGCGGGGGATACAATGAGCAGTTCTTC. Amino acid sequence: CASSFASGGYNEQFF.

The V call is TRBV5-8, the J call TRBJ1-4; D is unresolved. The germline V gene has CDR1 SGHTS and CDR2 YDEGEE. Trimming stripped 4 bases from V and 16 bases from J, with 14 bases between. The CDR3 is made up of 11 amino acids. The CDR3 region is CASSPLSVQFF. The CDR3 bases are TGTGCCAGCAGCCCTCTTTCGGTTCAGTTTTTT.

This chain connects TRBV7-2 to TRBJ1-5, with 8 bases matching TRBD1. The germline V gene has CDR1 SGHTA and CDR2 FQGNSA. The CDR3 runs to 15 residues. V gave up 5 bases and J gave up 1 base; unmatched junction bases: 4. CDR3 in amino acids: CASSRQGSSNQPQHF. In DNA, the CDR3 is TGTGCCAGCAGCCGACAGGGGAGCAGCAATCAGCCCCAGCATTTT.

This chain connects TRBV5-6 to TRBJ1-4; no firm D call. Trimming stripped 4 bases from V and 0 bases from J, with 13 bases between. Germline V CDR1 and CDR2: SGHDT, YYEEEE. The CDR3 runs 16 residues. The CDR3 sequence: CASSQLGVATNEKLFF. As DNA, the CDR3 is TGTGCCAGCAGCCAGTTGGGAGTTGCAACTAATGAAAAACTGTTTTTT.

This sequence joins TRBV9 and TRBJ2-2; D perhaps matches TRBD2 (5 bases). The CDR3 loop spans 14 amino acids. Germline CDR1 and CDR2: SGDLS and YYNGEE. V was cut by 0 bases and J by 4 bases, with 7 bases left in between. CDR3 residues: CASSVALATGELFF. Written as DNA, the CDR3 is TGTGCCAGCAGCGTAGCTCTAGCCACCGGGGAGCTGTTTTTT.

This chain connects TRBV7-8 to TRBJ2-1, with D possibly being TRBD2 (5 bases). Trimming left V 4 bases short and J 9 bases short, with 19 bases between. CDR1 and CDR2 (germline): SGHVS, FQNEAQ. This CDR3 contains 15 residues. The CDR3 coding sequence is TGTGCCAGCAGCTCACTCGTCGGGGTCATCGGTGAGCAGTTCTTC. Residues: CASSSLVGVIGEQFF.

This chain links TRBV13 with TRBJ1-2; D ambiguous. This CDR3 has 12 amino acids. Trimming removed 5 bases from V and 7 bases from J, with 11 bases in between. Per the germline V gene, CDR1 is PRHDT and CDR2 is FYEKMQ (reference sequence). DNA of the CDR3: TGTGCCAGCAGCCCCCCGGAGAGTGGCTACACCTTC. The encoded protein is CASSPPESGYTF.

The rearrangement links TRBV7-2 to TRBJ1-1, with 9 positions matching TRBD1. V gave up 5 bases and J gave up 4 bases; unmatched junction bases: 5. The CDR3 is 14 residues long. Germline CDR1 reads SGHTA; CDR2 reads FQGNSA. The CDR3 here is CASSKTGGITEAFF. The DNA for the CDR3 is TGTGCCAGCAGCAAAACAGGGGGCATCACTGAAGCTTTCTTT.

The V gene is TRBV6-1, the J gene TRBJ2-1, with D perhaps matching TRBD2 (5 bases). The length of the CDR3 is 14 residues. Per the germline V gene, CDR1 is MNHNS and CDR2 is SASEGT. The V gene lost 3 bases and the J gene lost 6 bases, with 12 bases spanning the gap. The CDR3 DNA sequence: TGTGCCAGCAGTGATTTCGTACGGGGCAATGAGCAGTTCTTC. Amino acid sequence: CASSDFVRGNEQFF.

This rearrangement joins TRBV9 to TRBJ2-2; a possible D gene is TRBD2 (6 bases). V lost 3 bases and J 5 bases, leaving 23 bases between the germline ends. The CDR3 is made up of 18 amino acids. The germline CDR1 and CDR2 sequences are SGDLS and YYNGEE. For the CDR3, the DNA is TGTGCCAGCAGCGGCGCGGGGTCGAGAGAATTAGGTACCGGGGAGCTGTTTTTT. Its protein product is CASSGAGSRELGTGELFF. Filled out from reference TRBV9 and TRBJ2-2, the complete variable domain reads DSGVTQTPKHLITATGQRVTLRCSPRSGDLSVYWYQQSLDQGLQFLIQYYNGEERAKGNILERFSAQQFPDLHSELNLSSLELGDSALYFCASSGAGSRELGTGELFFGEGSRLTVL.

The rearrangement links TRBV10-1 to TRBJ1-5, with TRBD1 matching 9 bases. V trimming: 6 bases; J trimming: 9 bases; junction bases outside the gene matches: 12. The V gene's germline CDR1 is WNHNN and CDR2 SYGVQD (reference sequence). This CDR3 spans 15 amino acids. The CDR3 DNA follows: TGCGCCAGCAGAAGGACAGGGGATCGTGAAGGGCCCCAGCATTTT. This sequence encodes CASRRTGDREGPQHF.

The chain combines TRBV6-5 with TRBJ2-1, with 11 bases aligning to TRBD2. V was pared by 4 bases and J by 15 bases, with 17 bases of the junction left unmatched. Looked up from germline, CDR1 is MNHEY and CDR2 is SVGAGI. The CDR3 totals 16 residues. CDR3 sequence (DNA): TGTGCCAGCAGTTCTCTGGGCCTAGCGGGAGGACCCGGGCTGTTCTTC. Translated, it gives CASSSLGLAGGPGLFF.

V usage is TRBV2 and J usage is TRBJ2-7, with 11 nucleotides matching TRBD2. The junction had 2 bases not matched to a gene; V was cut back by 6 bases and J by 4 bases. In germline, CDR1 is SNHLY, CDR2 FYNNEI. The CDR3 loop spans 13 amino acids. CDR3 DNA: TGTGCCAGCAGGGTAGCGGGAGGGTACGAGCAGTACTTC. Amino acids: CASRVAGGYEQYF.

This chain joins TRBV7-9 and TRBJ1-6; D is undetermined. Germline V gene sequence: CDR1 SEHNR, CDR2 FQNEAQ (reference sequence). V was shortened by 1 base and J by 7 bases, with 14 bases between the two germline ends. The CDR3 consists of 16 residues. The CDR3 region is CASSLEPGTTNSPLHF. CDR3 in DNA: TGTGCCAGCAGCTTAGAGCCAGGTACCACGAATTCACCCCTCCACTTT.

A word on this clone: One base away lies a much larger clone, so this may be a sequencing read error. Other DNA sequences in this specimen translate into the identical CDR3. V gene TRBV6-1 combines with J gene TRBJ1-6; 8 bases line up with TRBD1. The CDR3 has 15 amino acids. CDR1 is MNHNS and CDR2 is SASEGT in the germline V gene. Germline trimming cut 2 bases from V and 6 bases from J; bases unmatched to any gene: 3. This CDR3 is CASSERQGSNSPLHF. The CDR3 DNA is TGTGCCAGCAGTGAACGACAGGGGTCTAATTCACCCCTCCACTTT.

V usage is TRBV7-8 and J usage is TRBJ1-3, with D tentatively TRBD1 (5 bases). This CDR3 has 16 residues. The germline CDR1 and CDR2 sequences are SGHVS and FQNEAQ. V was trimmed by 2 bases and J by 0 bases, leaving 11 bases between them. In nucleotides, the CDR3 is TGTGCCAGCAGCTTAAATCCCACAGGCTCTGGAAACACCATATATTTT. It yields the protein CASSLNPTGSGNTIYF. Combining the CDR3 with reference TRBV7-8 and TRBJ1-3 gives the whole variable domain GAGVSQSPRYKVAKRGQDVALRCDPISGHVSLFWYQQALGQGPEFLTYFQNEAQLDKSGLPSDRFFAERPEGSVSTLKIQRTQQEDSAVYLCASSLNPTGSGNTIYFGEGSWLTVV.

The CDR3 sequence: CASSQVVLNQPQHF. CDR3 bases: TGCGCCAGCAGCCAAGTTGTCTTGAATCAGCCCCAGCATTTT. The chain combines TRBV4-1 with TRBJ1-5, with unresolved D. Germline CDR1 is MGHRA and CDR2 is YSYEKL. The CDR3 is made up of 14 amino acids. The ends were cut back, 1 base at V and 4 bases at J, with 8 bases in the middle.

The rearrangement links TRBV7-9 to TRBJ2-3; 10 nucleotides line up with TRBD2. The V gene end was trimmed by 5 bases and the J gene end by 2 bases; junction bases not matched to a gene: 10. CDR1 and CDR2 (germline): SEHNR, FQNEAQ (reference sequence). The CDR3 covers 17 residues. CDR3 loop: CASSPTLTSGPTDTQYF. The CDR3 nucleotides are TGTGCCAGCAGCCCAACTCTGACTAGCGGGCCCACAGATACGCAGTATTTT.

This rearrangement joins TRBV5-1 to TRBJ2-4; tentatively, D is TRBD1 (7 bases). V was cut by 1 base and J by 8 bases, with 13 bases left in between. Germline V gene sequence: CDR1 SGHRS, CDR2 YFSETQ. The length of the CDR3 is 14 residues. The CDR3 DNA follows: TGCGCCAGCAGCTTGAGAGGGGGCGGGGACATTCAGTACTTC. Translating it yields CASSLRGGGDIQYF.

The chain is built from TRBV7-8 and TRBJ1-2, with 7 bases identical to TRBD1. CDR3 length equals 14 residues. Germline values: CDR1 SGHVS, CDR2 FQNEAQ. Germline trimming cut 7 bases from V and 5 bases from J; bases unmatched to any gene: 10. The CDR3, as DNA: TGTGCCAGCAATCCCGACGCAGGGGGGTATGGCTACACCTTC. Its protein is CASNPDAGGYGYTF. Full variable domain (rest looked up from reference TRBV7-8 and TRBJ1-2): GAGVSQSPRYKVAKRGQDVALRCDPISGHVSLFWYQQALGQGPEFLTYFQNEAQLDKSGLPSDRFFAERPEGSVSTLKIQRTQQEDSAVYLCASNPDAGGYGYTFGSGTRLTVV.